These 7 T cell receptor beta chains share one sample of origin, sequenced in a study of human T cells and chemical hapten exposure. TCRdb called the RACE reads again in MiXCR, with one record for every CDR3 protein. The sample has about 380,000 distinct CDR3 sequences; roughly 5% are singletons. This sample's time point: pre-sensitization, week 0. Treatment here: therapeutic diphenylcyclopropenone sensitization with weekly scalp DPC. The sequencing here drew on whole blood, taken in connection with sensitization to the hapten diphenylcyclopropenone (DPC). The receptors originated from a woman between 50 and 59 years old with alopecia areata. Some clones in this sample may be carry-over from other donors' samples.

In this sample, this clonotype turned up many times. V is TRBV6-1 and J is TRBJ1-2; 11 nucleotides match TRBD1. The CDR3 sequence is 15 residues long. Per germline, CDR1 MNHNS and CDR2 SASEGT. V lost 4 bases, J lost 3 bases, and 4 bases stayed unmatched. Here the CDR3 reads CASSVGTGGYYGYTF. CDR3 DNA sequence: TGTGCCAGCAGTGTCGGGACAGGGGGTTACTATGGCTACACCTTC.

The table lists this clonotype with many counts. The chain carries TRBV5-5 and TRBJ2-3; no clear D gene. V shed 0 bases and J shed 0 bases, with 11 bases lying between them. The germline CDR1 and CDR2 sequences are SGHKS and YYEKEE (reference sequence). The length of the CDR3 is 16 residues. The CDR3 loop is CASSLGSDFSTDTQYF. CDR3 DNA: TGTGCCAGCAGCTTGGGATCCGATTTCAGCACAGATACGCAGTATTTT. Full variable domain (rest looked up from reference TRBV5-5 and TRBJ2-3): DAGVTQSPTHLIKTRGQQVTLRCSPISGHKSVSWYQQVLGQGPQFIFQYYEKEERGRGNFPDRFSARQFPNYSSELNVNALLLGDSALYLCASSLGSDFSTDTQYFGPGTRLTVL.

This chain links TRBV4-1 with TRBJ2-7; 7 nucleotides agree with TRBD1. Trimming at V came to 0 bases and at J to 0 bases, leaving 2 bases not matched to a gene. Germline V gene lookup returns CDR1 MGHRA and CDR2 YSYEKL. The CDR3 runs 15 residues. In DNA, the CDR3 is TGCGCCAGCAGCCAAGAGGACAGGAGCTCCTACGAGCAGTACTTC. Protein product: CASSQEDRSSYEQYF.

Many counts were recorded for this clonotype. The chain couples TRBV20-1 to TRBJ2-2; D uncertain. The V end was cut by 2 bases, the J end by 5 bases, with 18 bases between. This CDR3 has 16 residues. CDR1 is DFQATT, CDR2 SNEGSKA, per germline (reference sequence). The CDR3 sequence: CSARSLAPRSTGELFF. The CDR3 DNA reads TGCAGTGCTAGATCACTGGCCCCGCGGAGTACCGGGGAGCTGTTTTTT.

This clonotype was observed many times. CDR3 residues: CASSIERDGNQPQHF. The CDR3 DNA sequence: TGTGCCAGCAGCATAGAGCGGGATGGCAATCAGCCCCAGCATTTT. The chain combines TRBV7-8 with TRBJ1-5; D is ambiguous. CDR3 length equals 15 residues. Per germline, CDR1 SGHVS and CDR2 FQNEAQ. With 5 bases removed from V and 2 bases from J, the gap between germline ends came to 13 bases.

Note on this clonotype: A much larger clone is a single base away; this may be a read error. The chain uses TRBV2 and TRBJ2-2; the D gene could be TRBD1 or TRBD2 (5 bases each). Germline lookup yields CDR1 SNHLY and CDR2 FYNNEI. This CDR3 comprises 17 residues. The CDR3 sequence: CASSEARQGQDTGELLF. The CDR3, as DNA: TGTGCCAGCAGTGAAGCGAGGCAGGGCCAGGACACCGGGGAGCTGCTTTTT.

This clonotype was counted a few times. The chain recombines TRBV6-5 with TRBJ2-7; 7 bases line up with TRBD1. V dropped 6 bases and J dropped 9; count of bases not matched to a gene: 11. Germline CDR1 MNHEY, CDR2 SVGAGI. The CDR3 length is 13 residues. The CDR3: CASSPRTGIGQYF. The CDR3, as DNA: TGTGCCAGCAGCCCGAGGACAGGTATTGGGCAGTACTTC.